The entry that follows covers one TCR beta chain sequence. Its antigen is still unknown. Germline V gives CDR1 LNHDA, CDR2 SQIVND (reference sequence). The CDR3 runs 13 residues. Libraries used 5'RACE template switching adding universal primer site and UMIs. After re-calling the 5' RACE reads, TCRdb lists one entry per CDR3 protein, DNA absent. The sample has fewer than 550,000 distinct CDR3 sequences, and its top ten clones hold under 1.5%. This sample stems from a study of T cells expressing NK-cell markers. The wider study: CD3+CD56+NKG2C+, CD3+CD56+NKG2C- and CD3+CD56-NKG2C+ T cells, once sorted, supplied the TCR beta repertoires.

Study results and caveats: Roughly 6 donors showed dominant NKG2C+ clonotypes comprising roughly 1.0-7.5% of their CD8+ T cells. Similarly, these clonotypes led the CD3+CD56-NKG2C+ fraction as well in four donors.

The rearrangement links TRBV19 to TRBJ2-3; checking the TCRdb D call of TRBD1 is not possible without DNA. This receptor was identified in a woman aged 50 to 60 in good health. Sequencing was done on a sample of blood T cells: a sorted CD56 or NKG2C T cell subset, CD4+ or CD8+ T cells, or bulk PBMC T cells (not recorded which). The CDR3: CASSSGFSDTQYF.